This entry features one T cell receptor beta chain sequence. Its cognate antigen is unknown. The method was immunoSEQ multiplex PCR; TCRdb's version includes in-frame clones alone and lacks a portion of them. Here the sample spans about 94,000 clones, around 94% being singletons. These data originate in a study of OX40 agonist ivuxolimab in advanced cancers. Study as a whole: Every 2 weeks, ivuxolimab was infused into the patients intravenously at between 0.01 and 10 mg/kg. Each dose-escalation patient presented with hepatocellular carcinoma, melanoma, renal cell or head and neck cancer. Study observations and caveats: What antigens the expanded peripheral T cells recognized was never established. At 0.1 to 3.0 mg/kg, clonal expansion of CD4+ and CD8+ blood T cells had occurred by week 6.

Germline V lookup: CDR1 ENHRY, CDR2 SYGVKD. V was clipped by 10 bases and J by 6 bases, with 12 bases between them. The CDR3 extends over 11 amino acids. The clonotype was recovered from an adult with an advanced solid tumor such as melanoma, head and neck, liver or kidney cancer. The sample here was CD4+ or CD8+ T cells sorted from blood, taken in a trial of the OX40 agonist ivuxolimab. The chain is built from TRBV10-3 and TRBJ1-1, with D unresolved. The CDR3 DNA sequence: TGTGCCACCCTGTCCGTCTCTGAAGCTTTCTTT. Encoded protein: CATLSVSEAFF.